The rows below give T cell receptor beta chains drawn from one sample of a study of blood T cells in healthy people across ages. TCRdb redid the calling of the 5' RACE reads with MiXCR, one entry per CDR3 protein. The sample yields about 900,000 distinct CDR3 sequences, 62% seen once. The sample consisted of blood. These receptors all stem from a man aged 30 to 39 in good health. Each CDR3 is given with its conserved first and last residue. A D gene is named only where the DNA matches it firmly. Clone size, where shown, is once, few, many, or a class for clones that have expanded.

J gene,clone size,V gene,D gene,CDR3 protein,CDR3 DNA
TRBJ2-7,NA,TRBV9,TRBD1,CASSLTGTGVEQYF,TGTGCCAGCAGCCTTACCGGGACAGGGGTCGAGCAGTACTTC
TRBJ1-2,many,TRBV20-1,NA,CSAQSGLGYTF,TGCAGTGCCCAATCAGGGTTGGGCTACACCTTC
TRBJ1-6,NA,TRBV11-2,NA,CASSLDRDRSSYNSPLHF,TGTGCCAGCAGCTTAGATCGGGACCGGAGCTCCTATAATTCACCCCTCCACTTT
TRBJ2-1,NA,TRBV7-2,NA,CANSPTSQAHNEQFF,TGTGCCAACAGCCCTACCAGCCAGGCCCACAATGAGCAGTTCTTC
TRBJ2-7,NA,TRBV28,NA,CASVPKGRPRFDEQYF,TGTGCCAGCGTCCCTAAGGGACGGCCCCGGTTCGACGAGCAGTACTTC
TRBJ2-3,NA,TRBV29-1,TRBD2,CSVAGETSGGRIDTQYF,TGCAGCGTAGCCGGCGAGACTAGCGGGGGGCGGATAGATACGCAGTATTTT
TRBJ1-1,NA,TRBV27,NA,CASSAEIMNTEAFF,TGTGCCAGCAGTGCAGAAATCATGAACACTGAAGCTTTCTTT
TRBJ2-7,NA,TRBV7-2,TRBD2,CASSSRESSGGAYEQYF,TGTGCCAGCAGCTCCCGTGAGAGTAGCGGGGGGGCCTACGAGCAGTACTTC
TRBJ1-6,NA,TRBV6-1,NA,CASMKGQGSPLHF,TGTGCCAGCATGAAGGGTCAGGGGTCACCCCTCCACTTT
TRBJ2-7,NA,TRBV20-1,NA,CSAIPDRGYEQYF,TGCAGTGCCATACCGGACCGCGGCTACGAGCAGTACTTC
TRBJ2-5,NA,TRBV7-6,NA,CANNRASGETQYF,TGTGCCAACAACAGGGCGTCAGGGGAGACCCAGTACTTC
TRBJ2-7,NA,TRBV5-1,NA,CASSPGLRVDEQYF,TGCGCCAGCAGCCCCGGTTTAAGGGTGGACGAGCAGTACTTC
TRBJ2-7,NA,TRBV6-5,NA,CASSYSISLYEQYF,TGTGCCAGCAGTTACTCGATTAGCCTCTACGAGCAGTACTTC
TRBJ2-1,NA,TRBV12-3/TRBV12-4,NA,CASTRTRVGNEQFF,TGTGCCAGCACCAGGACCAGAGTAGGGAATGAGCAGTTCTTC
TRBJ2-4,few,TRBV7-3,TRBD1,CASSTTGGKNIQYF,TGTGCCAGCAGTACTACAGGGGGGAAAAACATTCAGTACTTC
TRBJ1-6,NA,TRBV7-9,NA,CASSPRESSYNSPLHF,TGTGCCAGCAGTCCCAGGGAAAGCTCCTATAATTCACCCCTCCACTTT
TRBJ2-5,NA,TRBV7-9,NA,CASSLGLAMETQYF,TGTGCCAGCAGCTTAGGGCTAGCGATGGAGACCCAGTACTTC
TRBJ1-5,once,TRBV20-1,NA,CSALQGSNQPQHF,TGCAGTGCTTTACAGGGTAGCAATCAGCCCCAGCATTTT
TRBJ1-1,NA,TRBV27,NA,CASSLGTFMNTEAFF,TGTGCCAGCAGTTTAGGGACATTCATGAACACTGAAGCTTTCTTT
TRBJ1-1,NA,TRBV6-1,TRBD1,CAGKESYRGYKVEAFF,TGTGCCGGAAAGGAATCCTACAGGGGGTACAAGGTTGAAGCTTTCTTT
TRBJ2-3,NA,TRBV29-1,TRBD2,CSVDPHTSGPGDTQYF,TGCAGCGTTGACCCTCATACTAGCGGGCCGGGGGATACGCAGTATTTT
TRBJ2-1,NA,TRBV7-3,NA,CASSPQGGALDEQFF,TGTGCCAGCAGTCCCCAAGGGGGGGCCCTCGATGAGCAGTTCTTC
TRBJ2-7,NA,TRBV7-9,NA,CASSQGADEQYF,TGTGCCAGCAGCCAGGGAGCCGACGAGCAGTACTTC
TRBJ2-5,NA,TRBV29-1,TRBD2,CSVDGRETQYF,TGCAGCGTTGACGGGAGGGAGACCCAGTACTTC
TRBJ2-7,few,TRBV6-2/TRBV6-3,NA,CASSYSGRSYEQYF,TGTGCCAGCAGTTACTCTGGCAGGAGCTACGAGCAGTACTTC
TRBJ1-5,few,TRBV4-2,NA,CASSQDPGGNQPQHF,TGTGCCAGCAGCCAAGATCCGGGGGGCAATCAGCCCCAGCATTTT
TRBJ2-3,NA,TRBV7-6,TRBD2,CASSMGTSNADTQYF,TGTGCCAGCAGCATGGGGACTAGTAACGCAGATACGCAGTATTTT
TRBJ1-5,NA,TRBV7-2,NA,CASSLASKQNNQPQHF,TGTGCCAGCAGCTTAGCGTCTAAACAGAACAATCAGCCCCAGCATTTT
TRBJ2-7,NA,TRBV20-1,NA,CSARSTQISYEQYF,TGCAGTGCTAGAAGCACCCAGATCTCCTACGAGCAGTACTTC
TRBJ2-3,NA,TRBV12-3/TRBV12-4,NA,CASSPDSWSTDTQYF,TGTGCCAGCAGCCCGGATTCGTGGAGCACAGATACGCAGTATTTT
TRBJ2-1,NA,TRBV29-1,NA,CSVEEATGGNEQFF,TGCAGCGTTGAAGAGGCGACTGGGGGCAATGAGCAGTTCTTC
TRBJ2-7,NA,TRBV20-1,NA,CSAPLVGASYEQYF,TGCAGTGCCCCACTTGTCGGGGCCTCCTACGAGCAGTACTTC
TRBJ2-7,few,TRBV28,NA,CASSPRGVVGYEQYF,TGTGCCAGCAGCCCGCGGGGCGTAGTGGGCTACGAGCAGTACTTC
TRBJ2-3,NA,TRBV19,TRBD1,CASSNPGQGPDTQYF,TGTGCCAGTAGTAACCCGGGACAGGGCCCAGATACGCAGTATTTT
TRBJ1-2,few,TRBV12-3/TRBV12-4,NA,CASSRREAHGYTF,TGTGCCAGCAGTCGCCGGGAAGCCCATGGCTACACCTTC
TRBJ2-7,NA,TRBV5-1,TRBD2,CASSLALDAGGEEYF,TGCGCCAGCAGCTTGGCCCTGGATGCCGGGGGGGAAGAGTACTTC
TRBJ2-3,few,TRBV6-5,NA,CASSYGGSDTQYF,TGTGCCAGCAGTTACGGGGGTTCAGATACGCAGTATTTT
TRBJ2-7,few,TRBV6-5,NA,CASSYNGVGYEQYF,TGTGCCAGCAGTTACAACGGGGTCGGTTACGAGCAGTACTTC
TRBJ2-3,NA,TRBV7-2,TRBD2,CASSYLSSGGADTQYF,TGTGCCAGCAGCTACCTGTCTAGCGGGGGAGCAGATACGCAGTATTTT
TRBJ1-3,NA,TRBV7-2,NA,CASSLLQTSGNTIYF,TGTGCCAGCAGCTTACTACAGACCTCTGGAAACACCATATATTTT
TRBJ2-7,NA,TRBV5-8,NA,CASSSRYGYEQYF,TGTGCCAGCAGCTCCCGCTACGGATACGAGCAGTACTTC
TRBJ2-1,NA,TRBV11-1,NA,CASSLQLRVPYNEQFF,TGTGCCAGCAGCTTACAACTCAGGGTACCCTACAATGAGCAGTTCTTC
TRBJ2-5,NA,TRBV28,TRBD1,CASSRRDRERETQYF,TGTGCCAGCAGCCGCCGGGACAGGGAGCGGGAGACCCAGTACTTC